Below, one TCR beta chain is given with its context. No antigen is known for it. The sample originates from a study of post-analysis software for immune sequencing data. Study overall: Disease courses included relapsing-remitting, secondary progressive and progressive-relapsing multiple sclerosis. Overall study findings and caveats: When patients were compared with controls, four or five TRBV segments were more frequent, TRBV5-6, TRBV5-1 and TRBV20-1 among them. Compared with controls, patients showed significantly lower normalized Chao1 diversity.

J gave up 3 bases and V 5 bases, and 6 bases lay outside the gene matches. The CDR3 contains 14 residues. TCR beta cDNA libraries had unique molecular identifiers. Each sample of roughly 0.9 to 11 million input T cells yielded roughly 500,000 cDNA molecules, so each molecule approximated one T cell. TCRdb passed the PCR reads through MiXCR, listing each CDR3 protein once. Among hundreds of thousands of distinct CDR3 sequences listed, about 57% were seen once. The V and J genes are TRBV12-3 or TRBV12-4 and TRBJ2-7; 8 nucleotides agree with TRBD2. The receptor was derived from a girl aged 5-17 years with multiple sclerosis. The source material was blood. The CDR3 here is CASSPSGSRYEQYF. CDR3 DNA sequence: TGTGCCAGCAGTCCCAGCGGGAGTCGCTACGAGCAGTACTTC.